The 4 T cell receptor beta chains below were found in one sample sequenced in a study of blood T cell repertoires in COVID-19. Libraries were prepared by immunoSEQ multiplex PCR; TCRdb keeps only in-frame clonotypes and omits some of them. The sample includes 90,000 to 150,000 clones, approximately 87% of them seen just once. Specimen: peripheral blood. All receptors come from a man in his 60s with acute or convalescent COVID-19.

V is TRBV4-3 and J is TRBJ1-1, with D unresolved. The V end lost 0 bases, the J end lost 0 bases, and 14 bases lay between the germline ends. This CDR3 contains 17 residues. CDR1 LGHNA and CDR2 YSLEER come from the germline V gene. The CDR3 here is CASSQDLGSGMNTEAFF. The CDR3 DNA sequence: TGCGCCAGCAGCCAAGATCTCGGGTCGGGGATGAACACTGAAGCTTTCTTT.

V usage is TRBV5-4 and J usage is TRBJ2-5; possibly TRBD1 for D (6 bases). The CDR3 has 15 amino acids. Trimming took off 4 bases at V and 6 bases at J, with 19 bases between the two ends. Looked up from germline, CDR1 is SGHNT and CDR2 is YYREEE (reference sequence). The CDR3 loop is CASSRQVDGLKTQYF. In nucleotides, the CDR3 is TGTGCCAGCAGCCGACAGGTGGATGGTTTGAAGACCCAGTACTTC. The variable domain in full, completed from reference TRBV5-4 and TRBJ2-5, reads ETGVTQSPTHLIKTRGQQVTLRCSSQSGHNTVSWYQQALGQGPQFIFQYYREEENGRGNFPPRFSGLQFPNYSSELNVNALELDDSALYLCASSRQVDGLKTQYFGPGTRLLVL.

The chain carries TRBV5-1 and TRBJ2-6, with 7 bases lining up with TRBD1. Germline V CDR1 and CDR2: SGHRS, YFSETQ. After removal of 2 bases from V and 4 bases from J, the junction contained 3 bases not matched to a gene. There are 15 residues in the CDR3. CDR3 coding DNA: TGCGCCAGCAGCTTCGGACAGGAGGGGGCCAACGTCCTGACTTTC. Amino acids: CASSFGQEGANVLTF.

This rearrangement joins TRBV12-3 or TRBV12-4 to TRBJ2-1; weak D call: TRBD2 (5 bases). Trimming pared 6 bases from V and 10 bases from J, leaving 13 bases between. This CDR3 is 12 amino acids long. The CDR3 coding sequence is TGTGCCAGCAGGCCTCCGGGAAGCGAGCAGTTCTTC. Protein sequence: CASRPPGSEQFF.